This is a list of T cell receptor beta chains from one sample in a study of PD-1 blockade in mismatch repair-deficient tumors. Libraries were prepared by immunoSEQ multiplex PCR; TCRdb keeps only in-frame clonotypes and omits some of them. In the table there are roughly 120,000 clones, approximately 91% of which are singletons. Material: peripheral blood, obtained approximately 72 weeks after starting pembrolizumab. These receptors came from an adult with mismatch repair-deficient cancer. The CDR3 runs from the conserved cysteine through the conserved F or W. The D gene is left open where the match is weak. Size values are once, few and many counts, or a class for expanded clones, and some rows have none.

clone size: .
J gene: TRBJ2-1
D gene: TRBD2
V gene: TRBV11-1
CDR3 DNA: TGTGCCAGCAGCTTAGTCCCCTGGACTAGCGGGAAGAATGAGCAGTTCTTC
CDR3 protein: CASSLVPWTSGKNEQFF

clone size: .
J gene: TRBJ2-2
D gene: .
V gene: TRBV19
CDR3 DNA: TGTGCCAGTAGTATGCCAGGGAGGAGGGAGCTGTTTTTT
CDR3 protein: CASSMPGRRELFF

clone size: .
J gene: TRBJ2-7
D gene: .
V gene: TRBV4-2
CDR3 DNA: TGTGCCAGCAGCCTCACTAGCTCGTCGTACGAGCAGTACTTC
CDR3 protein: CASSLTSSSYEQYF

clone size: .
J gene: TRBJ1-2
D gene: TRBD1
V gene: TRBV4-1
CDR3 DNA: TGCGCCAGCAGCCAAGGTTTATCCGACAGGGGGGTTGGCTATGGCTACACCTTC
CDR3 protein: CASSQGLSDRGVGYGYTF

clone size: few
J gene: TRBJ2-7
D gene: TRBD1
V gene: TRBV6-6
CDR3 DNA: TGTGCCAGCACCACGAACAGGGGTGGCTCCTACGAGCAGTACTTC
CDR3 protein: CASTTNRGGSYEQYF

clone size: .
J gene: TRBJ2-7
D gene: TRBD1
V gene: TRBV28
CDR3 DNA: TGTGCCAGCAGTTTAGTGGGACAGGGTGCCGAGCAGTACTTC
CDR3 protein: CASSLVGQGAEQYF

clone size: .
J gene: TRBJ2-7
D gene: .
V gene: TRBV27
CDR3 DNA: TGTGCCAGCAGTCCCCCATACAGCTACGAGCAGTACTTC
CDR3 protein: CASSPPYSYEQYF

clone size: .
J gene: TRBJ2-1
D gene: .
V gene: TRBV20-1
CDR3 DNA: TGCAGTTCGTCAGCCTACAATGAGCAGTTCTTC
CDR3 protein: CSSSAYNEQFF

clone size: .
J gene: TRBJ2-3
D gene: TRBD2
V gene: TRBV10-3
CDR3 DNA: TGTGCCAGCAGAACCGTAGCGGGAGGGCCTGCAGATACGCAGTATTTT
CDR3 protein: CASRTVAGGPADTQYF

clone size: few
J gene: TRBJ2-1
D gene: TRBD2
V gene: TRBV6-4
CDR3 DNA: TGTGCCAGCAGTTCCCTAGCGGGAGAAGGGAATGAGCAGTTCTTC
CDR3 protein: CASSSLAGEGNEQFF

clone size: .
J gene: TRBJ2-5
D gene: TRBD1
V gene: TRBV4-2
CDR3 DNA: TGTGCCAGCAGCGTTCACACAGGGGGCGAAGAGACCCAGTACTTC
CDR3 protein: CASSVHTGGEETQYF

clone size: .
J gene: TRBJ1-5
D gene: .
V gene: TRBV2
CDR3 DNA: TGTGCCAGCAGTGAGGATAATAGCAATCAGCCCCAGCATTTT
CDR3 protein: CASSEDNSNQPQHF

clone size: .
J gene: TRBJ2-1
D gene: TRBD2
V gene: TRBV10-2
CDR3 DNA: TGCGCCAGCAGGACTAGCGGGAGGGACAATGAGCAGTTCTTC
CDR3 protein: CASRTSGRDNEQFF

clone size: .
J gene: TRBJ2-6
D gene: .
V gene: TRBV5-8
CDR3 DNA: TGTGCCAGCAGCTCCAGGGCTGGGGCCAACGTCCTGACTTTC
CDR3 protein: CASSSRAGANVLTF

clone size: .
J gene: TRBJ2-3
D gene: TRBD2
V gene: TRBV2
CDR3 DNA: TGTGCCAGCAGTGAAGCGCTGGGGACTAGCGGGACCGCAGATACGCAGTATTTT
CDR3 protein: CASSEALGTSGTADTQYF

clone size: .
J gene: TRBJ2-7
D gene: .
V gene: TRBV6-5
CDR3 DNA: TGTGCCAGCAGCCTCGGGCAGGGAGCCTACGAGCAGTACTTC
CDR3 protein: CASSLGQGAYEQYF

clone size: .
J gene: TRBJ2-7
D gene: .
V gene: TRBV4-1
CDR3 DNA: TGCGCCAGCAGCCACAACCGAGACTCCCCCTACGAGCAGTACTTC
CDR3 protein: CASSHNRDSPYEQYF

clone size: .
J gene: TRBJ2-3
D gene: .
V gene: TRBV7-9
CDR3 DNA: TGTGCCAGCAGCTTAGTGGGGTTCACAGATACGCAGTATTTT
CDR3 protein: CASSLVGFTDTQYF

clone size: .
J gene: TRBJ1-5
D gene: .
V gene: TRBV4-3
CDR3 DNA: TGCGCCAGCAGCCAAGATTCAACTAGCAATCAGCCCCAGCATTTT
CDR3 protein: CASSQDSTSNQPQHF

clone size: .
J gene: TRBJ2-1
D gene: .
V gene: TRBV4-1
CDR3 DNA: TGCGCCAGCAGCCAAGTTCGCGACTCCTACAATGAGCAGTTCTTC
CDR3 protein: CASSQVRDSYNEQFF

clone size: .
J gene: TRBJ2-2
D gene: .
V gene: TRBV28
CDR3 DNA: TGTGCCAGCAGATATCCTTTGGGGACCGGGGAGCTGTTTTTT
CDR3 protein: CASRYPLGTGELFF

clone size: .
J gene: TRBJ2-1
D gene: TRBD2
V gene: TRBV5-5
CDR3 DNA: TGTGCCAGCAGCTTGGGGGCGGGAGAGGGGTATGAGCAGTTCTTC
CDR3 protein: CASSLGAGEGYEQFF

clone size: .
J gene: TRBJ2-3
D gene: .
V gene: TRBV7-2
CDR3 DNA: TGTGCCAGCAGCTTACCCCAGCGGGTGCACACAGATACGCAGTATTTT
CDR3 protein: CASSLPQRVHTDTQYF

clone size: .
J gene: TRBJ2-3
D gene: .
V gene: TRBV13
CDR3 DNA: TGTGCCAGCAGCCACGGAGGGGGGCCCCCCACAGATACGCAGTATTTT
CDR3 protein: CASSHGGGPPTDTQYF

clone size: .
J gene: TRBJ2-1
D gene: .
V gene: TRBV7-6
CDR3 DNA: TGTGCCAGCAGCTCCCTCGCGGGCCCTTTACATGAGCAGTTCTTC
CDR3 protein: CASSSLAGPLHEQFF

clone size: .
J gene: TRBJ2-1
D gene: .
V gene: TRBV9
CDR3 DNA: TGTGCCAGCAGCGTAGTGGGTAACAATGAGCAGTTCTTC
CDR3 protein: CASSVVGNNEQFF

clone size: .
J gene: TRBJ2-7
D gene: .
V gene: TRBV7-9
CDR3 DNA: TGTGCCAGCAGCGACAGCCGCTCTGGCGGGAACTCCTACGAGCAGTACTTC
CDR3 protein: CASSDSRSGGNSYEQYF

clone size: .
J gene: TRBJ2-6
D gene: .
V gene: TRBV7-6
CDR3 DNA: TGTGCCAGCAGCTTGGGTTTGCGCTCTGGGGCCAACGTCCTGACTTTC
CDR3 protein: CASSLGLRSGANVLTF

clone size: .
J gene: TRBJ2-3
D gene: TRBD2
V gene: TRBV7-9
CDR3 DNA: TGTGCCAGCAGCGATACTGTGGCTAGCGGAAGTCAAGATACGCAGTATTTT
CDR3 protein: CASSDTVASGSQDTQYF

clone size: .
J gene: TRBJ2-7
D gene: .
V gene: TRBV11-2
CDR3 DNA: TGTGCCAGCAGCTTAGATCGGGGGGCGCAGTACTTC
CDR3 protein: CASSLDRGAQYF

clone size: .
J gene: TRBJ2-7
D gene: .
V gene: TRBV19
CDR3 DNA: TGTGCCAGTAGTATCGGGGGGCGCAGATACGAGCAGTACTTC
CDR3 protein: CASSIGGRRYEQYF

clone size: few
J gene: TRBJ1-5
D gene: .
V gene: TRBV6-5
CDR3 DNA: TGTGCCAGCAGACCAATTCCCGGTAGCAATCAGCCCCAGCATTTT
CDR3 protein: CASRPIPGSNQPQHF

clone size: .
J gene: TRBJ2-7
D gene: .
V gene: TRBV9
CDR3 DNA: TGTGCCAGCAGCGTAGGACTTGCCGAGGTCGAGCAGTACTTC
CDR3 protein: CASSVGLAEVEQYF

clone size: once
J gene: TRBJ1-2
D gene: .
V gene: TRBV29-1
CDR3 DNA: TGCAGCGTTGGGGGGGCAGGATATGGCTACACCTTC
CDR3 protein: CSVGGAGYGYTF

clone size: once
J gene: TRBJ1-3
D gene: .
V gene: TRBV11-2
CDR3 DNA: TGTGCCAGCAGCTTAGGGGTAGGGCGAGGAAACACCATATATTTT
CDR3 protein: CASSLGVGRGNTIYF

clone size: .
J gene: TRBJ2-2
D gene: .
V gene: TRBV7-6
CDR3 DNA: TGTGCCAGCAGCTCCGTGGCAGCTCGCACCGGGGAGCTGTTTTTT
CDR3 protein: CASSSVAARTGELFF

clone size: .
J gene: TRBJ2-4
D gene: TRBD1
V gene: TRBV7-6
CDR3 DNA: TGTGCCAGCAGCTCCGGGACAGGGGAGAACATTCAGTACTTC
CDR3 protein: CASSSGTGENIQYF

clone size: .
J gene: TRBJ1-1
D gene: .
V gene: TRBV2
CDR3 DNA: TGTGCCAGCAGTGAAGAGGGGAACACTGAAGCTTTCTTT
CDR3 protein: CASSEEGNTEAFF

clone size: .
J gene: TRBJ2-1
D gene: .
V gene: TRBV18
CDR3 DNA: TGTGCCAGCTCACTGGGAACCTACAATGAGCAGTTCTTC
CDR3 protein: CASSLGTYNEQFF

clone size: .
J gene: TRBJ1-2
D gene: TRBD1
V gene: TRBV4-3
CDR3 DNA: TGCGCCAGCAGCCCCAGGACAGGGAACTATGGCTACACCTTC
CDR3 protein: CASSPRTGNYGYTF

clone size: .
J gene: TRBJ1-2
D gene: .
V gene: TRBV27
CDR3 DNA: TGTGCCAGCAGATCCGAACAACAGGGAATCTATGGCTACACCTTC
CDR3 protein: CASRSEQQGIYGYTF

clone size: once
J gene: TRBJ2-3
D gene: .
V gene: TRBV7-9
CDR3 DNA: TGTGCCAGCAGCCCCGTGGACTCGGGCCACCCCACAGATACGCAGTATTTT
CDR3 protein: CASSPVDSGHPTDTQYF

clone size: .
J gene: TRBJ1-5
D gene: TRBD1
V gene: TRBV30
CDR3 DNA: TGTGCCTGGAGCTTGAGGGGGCCGTATCAGCCCCAGCATTTT
CDR3 protein: CAWSLRGPYQPQHF

clone size: .
J gene: TRBJ2-7
D gene: .
V gene: TRBV7-2
CDR3 DNA: TGTGCCAGCAGCTTCGGCCTTACCGAGCAGTACTTC
CDR3 protein: CASSFGLTEQYF

clone size: .
J gene: TRBJ1-4
D gene: .
V gene: TRBV10-2
CDR3 DNA: TGCGCCAGCAGTGAGTCATTATACTCAACTAATGAAAAACTGTTTTTT
CDR3 protein: CASSESLYSTNEKLFF

clone size: many
J gene: TRBJ2-7
D gene: .
V gene: TRBV5-1
CDR3 DNA: TGCGCCAGCAGCCCCGAAACACCCTACGAGCAGTACTTC
CDR3 protein: CASSPETPYEQYF

clone size: .
J gene: TRBJ2-5
D gene: .
V gene: TRBV28
CDR3 DNA: TGTGCCAGCAGTTTGCAGACTCTCCGGGGGGAGACCCAGTACTTC
CDR3 protein: CASSLQTLRGETQYF

clone size: .
J gene: TRBJ2-1
D gene: .
V gene: TRBV7-9
CDR3 DNA: TGTGCCAGCACGCCGAGCTCCTACAATGAGCAGTTCTTC
CDR3 protein: CASTPSSYNEQFF

clone size: .
J gene: TRBJ2-7
D gene: TRBD2
V gene: TRBV14
CDR3 DNA: TGTGCCAGCAGCCTACTAGCGGGAGGGGACTACGAGCAGTACTTC
CDR3 protein: CASSLLAGGDYEQYF

clone size: few
J gene: TRBJ1-2
D gene: .
V gene: TRBV4-3
CDR3 DNA: TGCGCCAGCAGCCAAGAAACACAGCTCTATGGCTACACCTTC
CDR3 protein: CASSQETQLYGYTF

clone size: .
J gene: TRBJ1-4
D gene: .
V gene: TRBV4-1
CDR3 DNA: TGCGCCAGCAGCCAAGAAGGCCTGGGGCGGGGTGAAAAACTGTTTTTT
CDR3 protein: CASSQEGLGRGEKLFF

clone size: .
J gene: TRBJ2-1
D gene: .
V gene: TRBV7-7
CDR3 DNA: TGTGCTAGCAGCTTAGTGGAGAGCAATGAGCAGTTCTTC
CDR3 protein: CASSLVESNEQFF

clone size: .
J gene: TRBJ2-3
D gene: .
V gene: TRBV25-1
CDR3 DNA: TGTGCCAGCAGTGAATCAGCTCAGCCCCTCACAGATACGCAGTATTTT
CDR3 protein: CASSESAQPLTDTQYF

clone size: .
J gene: TRBJ2-5
D gene: .
V gene: TRBV5-5
CDR3 DNA: TGTGCCAGCAGCTTCGGACAGTACCAAGAGACCCAGTACTTC
CDR3 protein: CASSFGQYQETQYF

clone size: .
J gene: TRBJ1-2
D gene: TRBD1
V gene: TRBV6-5
CDR3 DNA: TGTGCCAGCTCACAGGGGTTACGGGGCTACACCTTC
CDR3 protein: CASSQGLRGYTF

clone size: .
J gene: TRBJ1-5
D gene: .
V gene: TRBV11-2
CDR3 DNA: TGTGCCAGCAGCTTAGAGGCAGGGCTTGGCAATCAGCCCCAGCATTTT
CDR3 protein: CASSLEAGLGNQPQHF